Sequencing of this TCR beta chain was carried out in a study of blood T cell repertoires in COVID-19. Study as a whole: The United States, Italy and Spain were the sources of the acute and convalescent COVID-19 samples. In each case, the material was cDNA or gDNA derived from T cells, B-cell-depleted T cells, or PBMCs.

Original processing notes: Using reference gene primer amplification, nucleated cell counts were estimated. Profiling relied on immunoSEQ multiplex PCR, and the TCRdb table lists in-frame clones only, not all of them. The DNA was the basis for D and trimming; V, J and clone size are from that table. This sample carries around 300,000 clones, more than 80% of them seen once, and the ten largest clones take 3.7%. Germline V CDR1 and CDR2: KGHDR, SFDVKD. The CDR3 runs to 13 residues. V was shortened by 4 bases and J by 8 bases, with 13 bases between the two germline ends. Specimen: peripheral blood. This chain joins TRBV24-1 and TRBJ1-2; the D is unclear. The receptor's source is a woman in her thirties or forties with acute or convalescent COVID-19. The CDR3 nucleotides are TGTGCCACCAGTGAATCTCCACCCGGGGGCTACACCTTC. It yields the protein CATSESPPGGYTF.